This entry describes one TCR beta chain. The source of the sample is a study of blood T cell repertoires in COVID-19. The table came from immunoSEQ multiplex PCR; TCRdb's copy has only in-frame clones and leaves some out. The sample shows about 200,000 clones, approximately 78% of them seen only once. CDR1 is ENHRY, CDR2 SYGVKD, per germline. V lost 3 bases and J 5 bases, leaving 14 bases between the germline ends. The CDR3 is made up of 15 amino acids. V is TRBV10-3 and J is TRBJ2-1; no firm D call. The sequenced sample was peripheral blood. This clonotype originated in a woman older than 75 with COVID-19, enrolled during active disease. The CDR3 DNA is TGTGCCATCAGTGATTTAGCAGTAACCCACAATGAGCAGTTCTTC. Translating it yields CAISDLAVTHNEQFF.